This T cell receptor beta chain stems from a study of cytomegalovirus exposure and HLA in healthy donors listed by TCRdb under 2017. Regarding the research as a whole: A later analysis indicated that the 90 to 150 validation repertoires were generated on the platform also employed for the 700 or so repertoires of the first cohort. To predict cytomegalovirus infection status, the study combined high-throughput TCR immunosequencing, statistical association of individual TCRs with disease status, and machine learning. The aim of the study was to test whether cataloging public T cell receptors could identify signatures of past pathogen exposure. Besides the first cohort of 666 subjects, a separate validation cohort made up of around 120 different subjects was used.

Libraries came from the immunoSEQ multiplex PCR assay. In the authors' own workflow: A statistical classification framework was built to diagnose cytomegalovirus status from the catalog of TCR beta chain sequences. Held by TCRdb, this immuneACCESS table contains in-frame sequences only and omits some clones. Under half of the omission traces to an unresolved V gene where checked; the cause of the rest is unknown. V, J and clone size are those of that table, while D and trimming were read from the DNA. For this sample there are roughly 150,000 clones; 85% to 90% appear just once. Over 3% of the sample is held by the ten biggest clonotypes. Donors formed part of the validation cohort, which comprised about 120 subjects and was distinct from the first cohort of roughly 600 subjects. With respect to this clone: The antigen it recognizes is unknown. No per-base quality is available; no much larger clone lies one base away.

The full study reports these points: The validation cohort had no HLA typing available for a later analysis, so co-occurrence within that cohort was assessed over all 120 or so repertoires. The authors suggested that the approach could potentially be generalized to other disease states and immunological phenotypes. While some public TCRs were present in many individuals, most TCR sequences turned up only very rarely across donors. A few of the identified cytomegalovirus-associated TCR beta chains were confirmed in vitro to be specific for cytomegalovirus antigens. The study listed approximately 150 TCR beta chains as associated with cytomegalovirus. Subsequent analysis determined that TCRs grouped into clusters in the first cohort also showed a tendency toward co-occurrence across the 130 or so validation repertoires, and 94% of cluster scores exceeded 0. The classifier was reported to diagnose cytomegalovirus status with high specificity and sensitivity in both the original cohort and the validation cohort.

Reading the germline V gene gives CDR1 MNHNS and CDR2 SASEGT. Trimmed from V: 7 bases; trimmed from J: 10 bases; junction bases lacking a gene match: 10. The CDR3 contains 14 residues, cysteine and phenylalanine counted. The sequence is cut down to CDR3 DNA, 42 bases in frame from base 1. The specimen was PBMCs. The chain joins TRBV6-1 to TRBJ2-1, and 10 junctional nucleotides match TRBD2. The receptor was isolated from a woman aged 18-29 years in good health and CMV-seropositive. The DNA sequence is TGTGCCAGCAACCGAGCGGGAGGGGGGCACGAGCAGTTCTTC. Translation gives CASNRAGGGHEQFF.